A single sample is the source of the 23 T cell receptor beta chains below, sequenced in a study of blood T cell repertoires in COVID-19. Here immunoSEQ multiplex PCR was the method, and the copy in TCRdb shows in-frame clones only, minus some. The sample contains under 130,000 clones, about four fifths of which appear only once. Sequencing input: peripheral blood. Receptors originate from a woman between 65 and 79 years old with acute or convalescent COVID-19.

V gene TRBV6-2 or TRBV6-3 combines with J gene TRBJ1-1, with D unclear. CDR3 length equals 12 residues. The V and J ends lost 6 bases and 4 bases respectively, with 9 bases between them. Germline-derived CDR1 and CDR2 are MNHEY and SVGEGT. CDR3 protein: CASSRRGTEAFF. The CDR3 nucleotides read TGTGCCAGCAGCCGGCGGGGCACTGAAGCTTTCTTT.

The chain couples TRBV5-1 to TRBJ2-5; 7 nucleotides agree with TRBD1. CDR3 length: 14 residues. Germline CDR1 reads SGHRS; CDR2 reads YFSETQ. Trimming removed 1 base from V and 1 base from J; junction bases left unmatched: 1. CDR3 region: CASSLTGAQETQYF. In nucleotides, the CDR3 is TGCGCCAGCAGCTTGACAGGGGCCCAAGAGACCCAGTACTTC.

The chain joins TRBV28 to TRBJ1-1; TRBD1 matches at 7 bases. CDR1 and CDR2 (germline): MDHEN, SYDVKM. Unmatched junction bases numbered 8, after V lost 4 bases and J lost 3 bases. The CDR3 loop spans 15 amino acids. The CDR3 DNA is TGTGCCAGCAGTTACGGGGTTAGGGGGCACACTGAAGCTTTCTTT. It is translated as CASSYGVRGHTEAFF.

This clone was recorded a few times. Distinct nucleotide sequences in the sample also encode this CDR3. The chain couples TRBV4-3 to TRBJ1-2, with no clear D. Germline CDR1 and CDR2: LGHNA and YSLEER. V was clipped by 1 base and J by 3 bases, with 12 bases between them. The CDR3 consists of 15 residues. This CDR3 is CASSQALQGDYGYTF. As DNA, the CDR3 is TGCGCCAGCAGCCAAGCCTTACAAGGAGACTATGGCTACACCTTC.

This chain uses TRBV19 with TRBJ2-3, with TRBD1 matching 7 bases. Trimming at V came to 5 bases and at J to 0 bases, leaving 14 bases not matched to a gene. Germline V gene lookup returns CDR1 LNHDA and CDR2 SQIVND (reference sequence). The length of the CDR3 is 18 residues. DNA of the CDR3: TGTGCCAGTAGTTCGCGCCGAACAGGGGTATCTAGCACAGATACGCAGTATTTT. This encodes CASSSRRTGVSSTDTQYF.

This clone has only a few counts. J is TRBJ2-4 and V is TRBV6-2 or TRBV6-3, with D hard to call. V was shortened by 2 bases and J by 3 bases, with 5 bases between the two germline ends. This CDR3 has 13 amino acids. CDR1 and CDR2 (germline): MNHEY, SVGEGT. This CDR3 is CASSYPSKNIQYF. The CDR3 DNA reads TGTGCCAGCAGTTACCCGAGCAAAAACATTCAGTACTTC.

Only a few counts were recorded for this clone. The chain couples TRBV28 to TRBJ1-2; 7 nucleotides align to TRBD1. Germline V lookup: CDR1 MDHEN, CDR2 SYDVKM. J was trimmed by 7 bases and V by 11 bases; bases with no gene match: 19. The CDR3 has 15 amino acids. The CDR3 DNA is TGTGCCTCCCTAACAGGGGCAATGGTAGGGGGTGGCTACACCTTC. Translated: CASLTGAMVGGGYTF.

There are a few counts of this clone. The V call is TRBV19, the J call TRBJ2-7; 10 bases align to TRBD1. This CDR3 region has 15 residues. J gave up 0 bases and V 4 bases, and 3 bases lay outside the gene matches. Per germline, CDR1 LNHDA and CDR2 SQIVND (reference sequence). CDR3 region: CASSTGTGVSYEQYF. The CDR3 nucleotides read TGTGCCAGTAGTACCGGGACAGGGGTCTCCTACGAGCAGTACTTC.

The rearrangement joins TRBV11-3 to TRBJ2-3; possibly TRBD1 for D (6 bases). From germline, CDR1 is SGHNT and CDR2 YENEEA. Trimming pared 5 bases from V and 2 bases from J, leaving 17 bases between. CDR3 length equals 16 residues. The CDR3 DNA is TGTGCCAGCAGCCCCGGACCGGGACAAGTCACAGATACGCAGTATTTT. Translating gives CASSPGPGQVTDTQYF. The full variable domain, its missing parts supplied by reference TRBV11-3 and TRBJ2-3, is EAGVVQSPRYKIIEKKQPVAFWCNPISGHNTLYWYLQNLGQGPELLIRYENEEAVDDSQLPKDRFSAERLKGVDSTLKIQPAELGDSAVYLCASSPGPGQVTDTQYFGPGTRLTVL.

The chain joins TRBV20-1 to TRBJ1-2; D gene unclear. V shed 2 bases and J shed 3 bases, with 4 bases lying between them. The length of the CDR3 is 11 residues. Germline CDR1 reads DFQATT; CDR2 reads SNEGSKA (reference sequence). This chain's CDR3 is CSARQDYGYTF. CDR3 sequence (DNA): TGCAGTGCTAGACAGGACTATGGCTACACCTTC.

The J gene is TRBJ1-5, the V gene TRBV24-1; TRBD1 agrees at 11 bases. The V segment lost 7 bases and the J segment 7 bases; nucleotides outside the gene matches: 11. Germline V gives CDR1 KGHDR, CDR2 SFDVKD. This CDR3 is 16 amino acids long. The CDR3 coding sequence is TGTGCCACCAGCGCGAGTGGACAGGGGGCAAGGCAGCCCCAGCATTTT. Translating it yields CATSASGQGARQPQHF.

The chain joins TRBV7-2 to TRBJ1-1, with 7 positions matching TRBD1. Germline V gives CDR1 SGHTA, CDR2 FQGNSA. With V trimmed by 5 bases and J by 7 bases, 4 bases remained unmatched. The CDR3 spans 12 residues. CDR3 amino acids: CASSLGTVEAFF. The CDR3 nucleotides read TGTGCCAGCAGCCTAGGGACAGTTGAAGCTTTCTTT.

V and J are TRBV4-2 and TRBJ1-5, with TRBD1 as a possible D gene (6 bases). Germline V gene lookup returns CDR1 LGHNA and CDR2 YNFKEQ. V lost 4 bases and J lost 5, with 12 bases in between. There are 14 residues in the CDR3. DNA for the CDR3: TGTGCCAGCAGCCGGGGGGGCAGGGATCAGCCCCAGCATTTT. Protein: CASSRGGRDQPQHF.

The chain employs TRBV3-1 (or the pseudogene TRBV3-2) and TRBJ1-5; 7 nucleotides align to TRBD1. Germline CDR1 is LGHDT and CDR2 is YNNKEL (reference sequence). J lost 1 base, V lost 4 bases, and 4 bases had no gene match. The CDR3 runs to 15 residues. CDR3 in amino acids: CASSLGTASNQPQHF. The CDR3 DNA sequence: TGTGCCAGCAGCCTTGGGACAGCCAGCAATCAGCCCCAGCATTTT.

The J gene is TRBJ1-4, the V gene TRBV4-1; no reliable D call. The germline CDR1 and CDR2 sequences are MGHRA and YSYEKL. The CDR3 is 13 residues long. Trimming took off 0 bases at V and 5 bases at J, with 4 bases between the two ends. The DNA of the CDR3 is TGCGCCAGCAGCCAAGACCAGAATGAAAAACTGTTTTTT. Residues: CASSQDQNEKLFF.

CDR3 sequence reads: CASSQVSWRGPYQETQYF. The CDR3 nucleotides are TGTGCCAGCAGCCAAGTATCTTGGAGGGGGCCCTACCAAGAGACCCAGTACTTC. The chain is built from TRBV14 and TRBJ2-5; D possibly corresponds to TRBD1 (7 bases). Germline CDR1 reads SGHDN; CDR2 reads FVKESK. V was pared by 1 base and J by 0 bases, with 18 bases between. The CDR3 spans 18 residues.

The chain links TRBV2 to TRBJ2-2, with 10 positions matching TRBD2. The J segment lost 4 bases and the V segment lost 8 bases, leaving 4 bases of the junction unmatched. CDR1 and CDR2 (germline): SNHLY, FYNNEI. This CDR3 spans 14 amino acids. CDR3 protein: CASVAGGITGELFF. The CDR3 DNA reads TGTGCCAGCGTAGCGGGGGGAATCACCGGGGAGCTGTTTTTT.

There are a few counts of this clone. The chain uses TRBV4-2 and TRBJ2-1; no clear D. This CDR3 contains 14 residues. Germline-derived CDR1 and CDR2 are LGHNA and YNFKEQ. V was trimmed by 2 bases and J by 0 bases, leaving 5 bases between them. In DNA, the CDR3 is TGTGCCAGCAGCCAATCAGTCTCCTACAATGAGCAGTTCTTC. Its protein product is CASSQSVSYNEQFF.

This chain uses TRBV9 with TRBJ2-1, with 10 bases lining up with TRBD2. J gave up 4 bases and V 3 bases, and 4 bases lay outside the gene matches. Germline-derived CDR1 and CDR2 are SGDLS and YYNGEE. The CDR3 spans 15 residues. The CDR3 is CASSAGTSDYNEQFF. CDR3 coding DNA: TGTGCCAGCAGCGCCGGGACTAGCGATTACAATGAGCAGTTCTTC.

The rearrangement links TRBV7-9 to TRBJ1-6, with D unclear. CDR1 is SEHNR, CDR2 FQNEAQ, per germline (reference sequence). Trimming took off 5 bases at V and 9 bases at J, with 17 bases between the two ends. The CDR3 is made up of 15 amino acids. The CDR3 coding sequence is TGTGCCAGCAGCCCCAGCCAGGCCCCGTCTTCACCCCTCCACTTT. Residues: CASSPSQAPSSPLHF.

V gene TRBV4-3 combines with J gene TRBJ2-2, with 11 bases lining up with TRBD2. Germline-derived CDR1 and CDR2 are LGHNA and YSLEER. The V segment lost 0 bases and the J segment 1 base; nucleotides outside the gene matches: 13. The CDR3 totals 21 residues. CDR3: CASSQDLRRLAGGLNTGELFF. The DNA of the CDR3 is TGCGCCAGCAGCCAAGATCTCCGAAGGCTAGCGGGGGGCCTGAACACCGGGGAGCTGTTTTTT.

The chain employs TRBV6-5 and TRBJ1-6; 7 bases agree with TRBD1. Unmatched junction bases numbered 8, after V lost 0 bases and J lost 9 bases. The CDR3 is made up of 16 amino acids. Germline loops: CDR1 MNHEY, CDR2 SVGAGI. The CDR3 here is CASSYSRGGGVSPLHF. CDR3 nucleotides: TGTGCCAGCAGTTACTCCCGCGGAGGGGGCGTTTCACCCCTCCACTTT.

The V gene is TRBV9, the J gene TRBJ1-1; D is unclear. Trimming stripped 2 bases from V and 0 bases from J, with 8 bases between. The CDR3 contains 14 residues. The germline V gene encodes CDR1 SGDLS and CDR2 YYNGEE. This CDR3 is CASSVGSMNTEAFF. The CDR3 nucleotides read TGTGCCAGCAGCGTCGGTTCTATGAACACTGAAGCTTTCTTT.